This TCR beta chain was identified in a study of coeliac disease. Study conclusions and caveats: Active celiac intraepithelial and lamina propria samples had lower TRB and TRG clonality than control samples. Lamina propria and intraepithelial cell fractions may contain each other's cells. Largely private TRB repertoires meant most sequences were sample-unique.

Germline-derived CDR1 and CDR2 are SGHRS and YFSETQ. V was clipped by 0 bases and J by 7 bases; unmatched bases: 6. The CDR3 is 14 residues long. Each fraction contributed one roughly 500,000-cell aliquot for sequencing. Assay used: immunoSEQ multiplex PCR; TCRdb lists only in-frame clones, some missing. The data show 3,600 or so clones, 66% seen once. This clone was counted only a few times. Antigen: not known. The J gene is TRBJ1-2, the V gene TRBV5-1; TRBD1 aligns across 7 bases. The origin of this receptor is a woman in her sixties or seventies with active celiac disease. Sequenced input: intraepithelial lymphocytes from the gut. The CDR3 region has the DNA TGCGCCAGCAGCTTGGGACAGGGCAATCCTGGCTACACCTTC. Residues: CASSLGQGNPGYTF.